Here is one TCR beta chain with its context. Its target is not known. The data were taken from a study of shared clonotypes between healthy human individuals. Study findings and constraints: Memory subsets generally showed lower estimated richness than naive subsets.

Template for every sorted-subset replicate PCR totaled around 200 ng DNA, about 30,000 T cell genomes. The table came from immunoSEQ multiplex PCR; TCRdb's copy has only in-frame clones and leaves some out. The table has 850,000 to 1,100,000 clones, approximately 80% seen once. Germline V CDR1 and CDR2: SGHVS, FQNEAQ. This CDR3 has 18 amino acids. The V end was cut by 5 bases, the J end by 0 bases, with 20 bases between. Sequenced input: memory CD4+ T cells from PBMCs. Subset of the sample: CD45RA-negative fraction. The sequence was obtained from a man between 18 and 35 years old in good health. Some clones in this sample may be carry-over from other donors' samples. The chain employs TRBV7-8 and TRBJ1-3, with D possibly TRBD1 on 5 matching bases. The CDR3 spells CASSLTQGSTYSGNTIYF. The CDR3 coding sequence is TGTGCCAGCAGCCTGACTCAGGGAAGCACCTACTCTGGAAACACCATATATTTT.